This T cell receptor (beta chain) stems from a study of OX40 agonist ivuxolimab in advanced cancers. Study summary: Checkpoint inhibitors had been given previously to about 38% of patients.

Concerning this clone itself: Antigen unknown.

V lost 4 bases to trimming and J lost 7 bases; unmatched junction nucleotides: 15. CDR1 is SGHRS, CDR2 YFSETQ, per germline. The CDR3 has 17 amino acids. The protocol was immunoSEQ multiplex PCR, while the TCRdb copy is restricted to in-frame clones and leaves out a portion. The data contain 91,000 or so clones, 94% of them singletons. Study-wide results and caveats: Partly responding patients at 0.1-3.0 mg/kg showed some of the smallest clonal expansion.

The clonotype comes from an adult with an advanced solid tumor such as melanoma, head and neck, liver or kidney cancer. The sequenced sample was CD4+ or CD8+ T cells sorted from blood, obtained in a trial of the OX40 agonist ivuxolimab. The V call is TRBV5-1, the J call TRBJ2-1; 9 bases line up with TRBD2. The CDR3 here is CASSPPPGGGDENEQFF. CDR3 nucleotide sequence: TGCGCCAGCAGCCCCCCTCCGGGCGGGGGGGACGAAAATGAGCAGTTCTTC.